Shown below are 27 T cell receptor beta chains from a single sample sequenced in a study of low-dose radiotherapy and immunotherapy resistance in tumors (dated by TCRdb to the early 2020s). The intended sense of this specimen's time point label: before trial treatment. The run used an Illumina HiSeq 2500. Superscript III and a set of TRAV- and TRBV-specific primers were used to synthesize first-strand cDNA, so that both TCRalpha and TCRbeta chains were covered. TCRs were amplified for 20 PCR cycles with Phusion, using a constant-region primer paired with the adapter attached to the V primers. TCRdb's own reprocessing of the public reads used fastp at Q25 and MiXCR and kept productive beta chains. Each entry is one CDR3 protein sequence, shown with its most common DNA and genes. This sample comprises tens of thousands of distinct CDR3 sequences, approximately 25% of them detected only once. The ten largest make up under 7% of the sample.

The material sequenced was PBMCs, taken before treatment. These receptors came from a male donor with rectosigmoid adenocarcinoma.

This clonotype has a count of ten or more. One end of the junction is discordant with germline, which a read error may explain. This sequence joins TRBV5-1 and TRBJ2-7, with TRBD1 matching over 11 bases. The CDR3 runs to 15 residues. The germline gives CDR1 SGHRS, CDR2 YFSETQ. CDR3 sequence: CASSLPGQGAYEQYF. In nucleotides, the CDR3 is TGTGCCAGCAGCTTGCCGGGACAGGGGGCCTACGAGCAGTACTTC.

In this sample, this clonotype turned up many times. CDR3 nucleotides: TGTGCCAGCAGCCAAGACGGGGTTTCAGGCTATAATGAGCAGTTCTTC. Translating it yields CASSQDGVSGYNEQFF. The chain uses TRBV4-2 and TRBJ2-1, with D possibly being TRBD2 (5 bases). CDR3 size: 16 residues. Looked up from germline, CDR1 is LGHNA and CDR2 is YNFKEQ. Deletions cut 0 bases from V and 7 bases from J, with 16 bases between.

This clonotype was found many times. This chain uses TRBV20-1 with TRBJ1-1; D is undetermined. Trimming took off 1 base at V and 2 bases at J, with 8 bases between the two ends. The CDR3 loop spans 13 amino acids. CDR1 DFQATT and CDR2 SNEGSKA come from the germline V gene (reference sequence). The CDR3 DNA reads TGCAGTGCTAGAGGCCCGGTTAACACTGAAGCTTTCTTT. Its protein is CSARGPVNTEAFF.

The chain has TRBV10-1 and TRBJ2-7; a weak D match, TRBD1 (6 bases). The germline V and J ends were trimmed by 6 bases and 0 bases, with 15 bases remaining between them. The CDR3 covers 15 residues. Germline CDR1 WNHNN, CDR2 SYGVQD (reference sequence). The CDR3, as DNA: TGCGCCAGCAGCCCCGGGACAATGTACTCCTACGAGCAGTACTTC. Translation gives CASSPGTMYSYEQYF.

A remark on this clonotype: With only one base between it and a far larger clone, this is likely a read error. The chain has TRBV24-1 and TRBJ2-7; 10 bases line up with TRBD2. This CDR3 has 18 residues. Losses at the gene ends were 4 bases for V and 7 bases for J; bases not matched to a gene: 18. The germline gives CDR1 KGHDR, CDR2 SFDVKD. DNA for the CDR3: TGTGCCACCAGTGAGACCCTCCCCCCAGCGGGAGGGTACAATGAGCAGTACTTC. It encodes CATSETLPPAGGYNEQYF.

With regard to this clonotype: The junction does not match germline at one end; this may be a read error. This rearrangement joins TRBV5-3 to TRBJ2-5; 9 bases agree with TRBD1. TRBV5-3 is labeled an ORF, and its function is uncertain. The CDR3 length is 14 residues. The CDR3 reads CASSLQGAEETQYF. The CDR3 DNA is TGTGCCAGCAGCTTACAGGGGGCTGAGGAGACCCAGTACTTC.

This clonotype was counted many times. CDR3: CASSIWDRGNEQFF. The CDR3 region has the DNA TGTGCCAGTAGTATTTGGGACAGGGGAAATGAGCAGTTCTTC. This chain uses TRBV19 with TRBJ2-1, with TRBD1 matching over 10 bases. Looked up from germline, CDR1 is LNHDA and CDR2 is SQIVND (reference sequence). This CDR3 has 14 residues. Losses at the gene ends were 3 bases for V and 7 bases for J; bases not matched to a gene: 3.

Ten or more counts support this clonotype. The gene calls are TRBV5-1 and TRBJ2-5; 9 nucleotides match TRBD1. Germline CDR1 and CDR2: SGHRS and YFSETQ. Trimming cost V 3 bases and J 4 bases; bases outside gene matches: 10. CDR3 length: 16 amino acids. The CDR3, as DNA: TGCGCCAGCAGCTCGACCTCCGGGACAGGGAGAGAGACCCAGTACTTC. Amino acid sequence: CASSSTSGTGRETQYF. Variable domain in full (rest from reference TRBV5-1 and TRBJ2-5): KAGVTQTPRYLIKTRGQQVTLSCSPISGHRSVSWYQQTPGQGLQFLFEYFSETQRNKGNFPGRFSGRQFSNSRSEMNVSTLELGDSALYLCASSSTSGTGRETQYFGPGTRLLVL.

This clonotype was seen just once. The V gene is TRBV27, the J gene TRBJ2-1; D uncertain. The CDR3 is made up of 16 amino acids. Germline loops: CDR1 MNHEY, CDR2 SMNVEV (reference sequence). V was clipped by 5 bases and J by 2 bases, with 16 bases between them. DNA for the CDR3: TGTGCCAGCAGTCCCCTAACTGGCGTGGCCTACAATGAGCAGTTCTTC. Translated: CASSPLTGVAYNEQFF.

This clonotype occurred many times. V usage is TRBV6-5 and J usage is TRBJ1-6; 12 bases are a match to TRBD1. In germline, CDR1 is MNHEY, CDR2 SVGAGI. V was clipped by 5 bases and J by 13 bases; unmatched bases: 6. CDR3 size: 14 residues. The CDR3 DNA is TGTGCCAGCAGTATCCGGGACAGGGGGCATCCCCTCCACTTT. Its protein product is CASSIRDRGHPLHF.

The gene calls are TRBV4-1 and TRBJ2-5; D not resolved. The germline V and J ends were trimmed by 1 base and 5 bases, with 11 bases remaining between them. The CDR3 is made up of 14 amino acids. Germline V gives CDR1 MGHRA, CDR2 YSYEKL. CDR3 in amino acids: CASSQAGLGETQYF. CDR3 nucleotides: TGCGCCAGCAGCCAAGCTGGCCTCGGGGAGACCCAGTACTTC.

This clonotype was recorded many times. V and J are TRBV6-2 or TRBV6-3 and TRBJ2-7; TRBD2 is a possible D gene (5 bases). Per the germline V gene, CDR1 is MNHEY and CDR2 is SVGEGT. V lost 5 bases and J 0 bases, leaving 14 bases between the germline ends. There are 15 residues in the CDR3. Written as DNA, the CDR3 is TGTGCCAGCAGTGGCCGGACGGGAAGCTCCTACGAGCAGTACTTC. Translating gives CASSGRTGSSYEQYF.

The chain is built from TRBV9 and TRBJ2-3; D not certain. V lost 0 bases and J 1 base, leaving 9 bases between the germline ends. The length of the CDR3 is 15 residues. Germline CDR1 and CDR2: SGDLS and YYNGEE. Here the CDR3 DNA reads TGTGCCAGCAGCGTAGAGGGCGAAGGCACAGATACGCAGTATTTT. Protein product: CASSVEGEGTDTQYF.

This clonotype was detected ten times or more. The rearrangement links TRBV6-4 to TRBJ2-1; TRBD1 aligns across 9 bases. The CDR3 is 15 residues long. V was clipped by 0 bases and J by 6 bases; unmatched bases: 3. Looked up from germline, CDR1 is MRHNA and CDR2 is SNTAGT. CDR3 residues: CASSDSEGQGNEQFF. The DNA for the CDR3 is TGTGCCAGCAGTGACTCGGAGGGACAGGGCAATGAGCAGTTCTTC.

As to this clonotype: It differs at one base from a far larger clone, so likely a read error. The chain couples TRBV7-9 to TRBJ2-1; TRBD2 aligns across 12 bases. J was trimmed by 10 bases and V by 8 bases; bases with no gene match: 12. CDR1 is SEHNR, CDR2 FQNEAQ, per germline (reference sequence). CDR3 length: 15 amino acids. The CDR3: CASRPVTSGSTEQFF. The CDR3 DNA is TGTGCCAGCCGGCCCGTGACTAGCGGGAGTACCGAGCAGTTCTTC.

This clonotype was seen at least ten times. This chain connects TRBV28 to TRBJ2-7; no reliable D call. CDR1 and CDR2 from the germline V gene are MDHEN and SYDVKM. V gave up 5 bases and J gave up 4 bases, with 12 bases separating them. The CDR3 runs to 13 residues. The CDR3 protein is CASSSAGAYEQYF. DNA for the CDR3: TGTGCCAGCAGTAGCGCCGGAGCTTACGAGCAGTACTTC.

The J gene is TRBJ1-1, the V gene TRBV10-3; D not certain. V lost 7 bases to trimming and J lost 3 bases, with 6 bases between them. The germline V gene has CDR1 ENHRY and CDR2 SYGVKD. CDR3 size: 11 residues. The CDR3 coding sequence is TGTGCCATCAAGGAGGACACTGAAGCTTTCTTT. Translated, it gives CAIKEDTEAFF.

This clonotype came up many times. This chain connects TRBV28 to TRBJ1-2, with 8 bases matching TRBD1. The CDR3 is 12 amino acids. The germline gives CDR1 MDHEN, CDR2 SYDVKM. V lost 6 bases, J lost 8 bases, and 5 bases stayed unmatched. CDR3: CASRSQGEGYTF. CDR3 DNA sequence: TGTGCCAGCAGGTCACAGGGGGAAGGCTACACCTTC.

This clonotype was counted many times. The J gene is TRBJ1-2, the V gene TRBV13, with D maybe TRBD1 (5 bases). V lost 2 bases to trimming and J lost 4 bases, with 14 bases between them. Germline values: CDR1 PRHDT, CDR2 FYEKMQ (reference sequence). The CDR3 loop spans 15 amino acids. The CDR3 DNA reads TGTGCCAGCAGCTTATCGATCGGGGGAGTCTATGGCTACACCTTC. This sequence encodes CASSLSIGGVYGYTF.

This clonotype was observed many times. The chain joins TRBV11-2 to TRBJ2-2; D unresolved. V was clipped by 5 bases and J by 4 bases, with 11 bases between them. CDR3 length: 14 amino acids. Germline CDR1 SGHAT, CDR2 FQNNGV. The CDR3 reads CASSPSRPTGELFF. CDR3 bases: TGTGCCAGCAGCCCGAGTAGGCCCACCGGGGAGCTGTTTTTT.

This clonotype was observed at least ten times. The chain carries TRBV12-3 or TRBV12-4 and TRBJ2-2; 7 bases align to TRBD1. This CDR3 comprises 14 residues. With V trimmed by 6 bases and J by 5 bases, 6 bases remained unmatched. The CDR3 nucleotides are TGTGCCAGCAGGCCCAACAGGGGTACCGGGGAGCTGTTTTTT. This sequence encodes CASRPNRGTGELFF.

A word on this clonotype: A far larger clone is just one base off, so this is likely a read error. The J gene is TRBJ2-1, the V gene TRBV5-5; a weak D match, TRBD1 (5 bases). The CDR3 consists of 14 residues. The germline gives CDR1 SGHKS, CDR2 YYEKEE (reference sequence). CDR3 nucleotides: TGCGCCAGCAGCCCCAGGGTCGGGTCCGATGAGCAGTTCTTC. It codes for CASSPRVGSDEQFF.

A note on this clonotype: A far larger clone is off by one base, so a read error is likely. The CDR3 region is CASRPDGFWQETQYF. In DNA form, the CDR3 reads TGTGCCAGCAGACCGGATGGGTTCTGGCAAGAGACCCAGTACTTC. This chain links TRBV7-6 with TRBJ2-3; unclear D gene. The DNA end lines up better with TRBJ2-5; the J call may be wrong. The CDR3 runs 15 residues. CDR1 is SGHVS and CDR2 is FNYEAQ in the germline V gene.

This clonotype was counted many times. The chain uses TRBV7-2 and TRBJ2-1, with TRBD2 matching 13 bases. The CDR3 runs to 16 residues. Germline trimming cut 4 bases from V and 8 bases from J; bases unmatched to any gene: 8. Germline values: CDR1 SGHTA, CDR2 FQGNSA. The CDR3 DNA reads TGTGCCAGCAGCTCCGCGGGGACTAGCGGGACCCATGAGCAGTTCTTC. Translation gives CASSSAGTSGTHEQFF. The complete variable domain, with remaining parts taken from reference TRBV7-2 and TRBJ2-1, reads GAGVSQSPSNKVTEKGKDVELRCDPISGHTALYWYRQSLGQGLEFLIYFQGNSAPDKSGLPSDRFSAERTGGSVSTLTIQRTQQEDSAVYLCASSSAGTSGTHEQFFGPGTRLTVL.

This clonotype turned up a few times. With a far larger clone one base away, a read error is the likely cause. The chain recombines TRBV11-2 with TRBJ2-7, with 10 bases aligning to TRBD2. Germline CDR1 and CDR2: SGHAT and FQNNGV. The CDR3 is 16 residues long. J was trimmed by 7 bases and V by 5 bases; bases with no gene match: 14. Written as DNA, the CDR3 is TGTGCCAGCAGCGTTATAGCGGGAGGCTCCTACAATGAGCAGTACTTC. As protein: CASSVIAGGSYNEQYF. Together with reference TRBV11-2 and TRBJ2-7, the CDR3 gives the full variable domain: EAGVAQSPRYKIIEKRQSVAFWCNPISGHATLYWYQQILGQGPKLLIQFQNNGVVDDSQLPKDRFSAERLKGVDSTLKIQPAKLEDSAVYLCASSVIAGGSYNEQYFGPGTRLTVT.

This clonotype showed up many times. The genes are TRBV19 and TRBJ1-5; D unclear. Germline lookup yields CDR1 LNHDA and CDR2 SQIVND (reference sequence). The CDR3 has 12 amino acids. Trimming removed 4 bases from V and 9 bases from J, with 10 bases in between. CDR3 nucleotide sequence: TGTGCCAGTAGTAACGGTGCTTCGCCCCAGCATTTT. This gives the protein CASSNGASPQHF.

The J gene is TRBJ2-1, the V gene TRBV19; D is tentatively TRBD1 or TRBD2 (5 bases each). Germline CDR1 LNHDA, CDR2 SQIVND (reference sequence). This CDR3 has 18 amino acids. Deletions cut 4 bases from V and 9 bases from J, with 28 bases between. The CDR3 DNA is TGTGCCAGTAGTAGTAGTATAGATCACAACCCTAGTGGGGGTGAGCAGTTCTTC. Encoded protein: CASSSSIDHNPSGGEQFF.